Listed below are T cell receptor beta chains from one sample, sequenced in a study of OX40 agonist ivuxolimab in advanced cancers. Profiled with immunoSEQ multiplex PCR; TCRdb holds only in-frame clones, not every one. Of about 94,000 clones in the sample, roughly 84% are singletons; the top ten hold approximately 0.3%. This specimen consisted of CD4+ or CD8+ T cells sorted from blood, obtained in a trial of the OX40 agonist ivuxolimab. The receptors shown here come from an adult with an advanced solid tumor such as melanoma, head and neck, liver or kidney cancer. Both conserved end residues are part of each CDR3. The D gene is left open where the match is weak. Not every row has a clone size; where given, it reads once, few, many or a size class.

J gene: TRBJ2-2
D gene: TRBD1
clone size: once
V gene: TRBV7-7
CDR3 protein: CASSSGGTGMNTGELFF
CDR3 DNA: TGTGCTAGCAGCTCCGGGGGGACAGGGATGAACACCGGGGAGCTGTTTTTT

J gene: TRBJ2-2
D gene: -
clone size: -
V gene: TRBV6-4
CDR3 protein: CASSDSPLNTGELFF
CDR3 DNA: TGTGCCAGCAGTGACTCACCACTGAACACCGGGGAGCTGTTTTTT

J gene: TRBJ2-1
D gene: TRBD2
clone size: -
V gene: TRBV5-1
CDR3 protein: CASSLALAGGPYNEQFF
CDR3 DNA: TGCGCCAGCAGCTTGGCCCTAGCGGGGGGGCCCTACAATGAGCAGTTCTTC

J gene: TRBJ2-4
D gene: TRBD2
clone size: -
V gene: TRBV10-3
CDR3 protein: CAISESTERGGKNIQYF
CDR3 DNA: TGTGCCATCAGTGAGTCGACGGAGCGGGGGGGAAAAAACATTCAGTACTTC

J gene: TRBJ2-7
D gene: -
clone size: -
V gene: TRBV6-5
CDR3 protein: CASSYNWRDEQYF
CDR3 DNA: TGTGCCAGCAGTTACAATTGGAGAGACGAGCAGTACTTC

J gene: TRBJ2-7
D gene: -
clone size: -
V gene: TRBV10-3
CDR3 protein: CAISSQSKGEQYF
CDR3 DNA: TGTGCCATCAGTTCGCAGTCGAAGGGCGAGCAGTACTTC

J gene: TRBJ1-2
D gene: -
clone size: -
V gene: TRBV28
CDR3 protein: CASSLAPNYGYTF
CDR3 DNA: TGTGCCAGCAGTCTAGCCCCCAACTATGGCTACACCTTC

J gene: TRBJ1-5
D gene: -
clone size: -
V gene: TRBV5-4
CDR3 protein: CASSFESQPQHF
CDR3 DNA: TGTGCCAGCAGCTTCGAAAGTCAGCCCCAGCATTTT

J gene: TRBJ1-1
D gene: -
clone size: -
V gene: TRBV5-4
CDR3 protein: CASSLVGGGEAFF
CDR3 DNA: TGTGCCAGCAGCTTGGTCGGAGGAGGAGAAGCTTTCTTT

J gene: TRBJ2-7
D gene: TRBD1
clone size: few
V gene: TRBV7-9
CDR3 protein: CASSLAGQYYEQYF
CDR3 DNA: TGTGCCAGCAGCTTAGCGGGACAGTACTACGAGCAGTACTTC

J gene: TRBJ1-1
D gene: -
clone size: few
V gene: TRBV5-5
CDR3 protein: CASSLTLKNTEAFF
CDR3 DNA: TGTGCCAGCAGCTTGACATTGAAGAACACTGAAGCTTTCTTT

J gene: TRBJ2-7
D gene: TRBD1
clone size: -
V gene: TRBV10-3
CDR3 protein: CAISDPGQGYEQYF
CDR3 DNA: TGTGCCATCAGCGACCCGGGACAGGGCTACGAGCAGTACTTC

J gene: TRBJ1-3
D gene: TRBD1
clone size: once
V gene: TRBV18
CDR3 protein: CASSPGTAYSGNTIYF
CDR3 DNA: TGTGCCAGCTCCCCCGGGACAGCTTACTCTGGAAACACCATATATTTT

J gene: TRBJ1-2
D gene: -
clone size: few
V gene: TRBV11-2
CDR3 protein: CASSSLRRTEYGYTF
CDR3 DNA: TGTGCCAGCAGCTCCCTACGGAGGACGGAGTATGGCTACACCTTC

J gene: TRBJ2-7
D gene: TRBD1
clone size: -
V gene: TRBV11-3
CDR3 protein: CASSPHAGTGPYEQYF
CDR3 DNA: TGTGCCAGCAGCCCTCATGCGGGGACAGGGCCCTACGAGCAGTACTTC

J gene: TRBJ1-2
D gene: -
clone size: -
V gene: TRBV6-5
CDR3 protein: CASSVQGSRGYTF
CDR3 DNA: TGTGCCAGCAGTGTCCAGGGTTCTCGTGGCTACACCTTC

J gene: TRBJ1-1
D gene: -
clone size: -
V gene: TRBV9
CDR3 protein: CASSPKVLPTNTEAFF
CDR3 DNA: TGTGCCAGCAGTCCAAAAGTTCTACCGACCAACACTGAAGCTTTCTTT

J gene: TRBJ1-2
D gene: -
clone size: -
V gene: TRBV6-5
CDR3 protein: CASTGGYGYTF
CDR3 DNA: TGTGCCAGCACGGGAGGCTATGGCTACACCTTC

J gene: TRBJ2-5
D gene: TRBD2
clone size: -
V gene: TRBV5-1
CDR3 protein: CASSLIGAGGPGETQYF
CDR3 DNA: TGCGCCAGCAGCTTGATCGGAGCGGGGGGGCCGGGAGAGACCCAGTACTTC

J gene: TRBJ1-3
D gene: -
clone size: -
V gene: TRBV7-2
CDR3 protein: CASSFRTGNTIYF
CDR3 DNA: TGTGCCAGCAGCTTCAGAACTGGAAACACCATATATTTT

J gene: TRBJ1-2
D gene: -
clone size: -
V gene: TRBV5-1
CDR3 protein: CASSRAGANYGYTF
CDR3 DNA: TGCGCCAGCAGCCGTGCAGGAGCTAACTATGGCTACACCTTC

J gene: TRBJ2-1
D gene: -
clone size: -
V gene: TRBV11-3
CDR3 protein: CASSLGSIEQFF
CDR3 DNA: TGTGCCAGCAGCTTGGGATCGATTGAGCAGTTCTTC

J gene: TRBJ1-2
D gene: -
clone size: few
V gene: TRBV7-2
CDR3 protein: CASSPEPLAGSKYGYTF
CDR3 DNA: TGTGCCAGCAGCCCAGAGCCCTTGGCAGGGTCAAAATATGGCTACACCTTC

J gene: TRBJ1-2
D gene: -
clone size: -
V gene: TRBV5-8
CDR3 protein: CASSFGPWVSPSYYTF
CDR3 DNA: TGTGCCAGCAGCTTTGGGCCTTGGGTGTCGCCCTCTTACTACACCTTC

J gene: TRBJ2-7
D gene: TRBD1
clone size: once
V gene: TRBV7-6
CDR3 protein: CASSFGQGAAYEQYF
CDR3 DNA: TGTGCCAGCAGCTTCGGACAGGGGGCCGCCTACGAGCAGTACTTC

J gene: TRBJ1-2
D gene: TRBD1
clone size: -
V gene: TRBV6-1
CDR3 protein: CASRHRDREYGYTF
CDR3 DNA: TGTGCCAGCAGGCACCGGGACAGGGAGTATGGCTACACCTTC

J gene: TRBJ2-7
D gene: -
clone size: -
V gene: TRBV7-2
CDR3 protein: CASSPRAGRTRQYF
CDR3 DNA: TGTGCCAGCAGCCCTAGGGCCGGACGGACGAGGCAGTACTTC

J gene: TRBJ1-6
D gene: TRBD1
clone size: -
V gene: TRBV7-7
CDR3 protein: CASSSDRGSSYNSPLHF
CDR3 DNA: TGTGCTAGCAGCTCGGACAGGGGTAGCTCCTATAATTCACCCCTCCACTTT

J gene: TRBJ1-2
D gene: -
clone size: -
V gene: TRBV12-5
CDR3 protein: CASGPPDPLHYGYTF
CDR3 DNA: TGTGCTAGTGGACCACCCGACCCGCTTCACTATGGCTACACCTTC

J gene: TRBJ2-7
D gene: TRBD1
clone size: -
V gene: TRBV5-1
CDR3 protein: CASSLRTGAYEQYF
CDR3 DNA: TGCGCCAGCAGCTTGAGGACAGGAGCCTACGAGCAGTACTTC

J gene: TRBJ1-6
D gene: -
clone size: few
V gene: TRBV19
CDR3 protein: CASSIGRVNSPLHF
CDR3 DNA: TGTGCCAGTAGTATAGGGAGGGTAAATTCACCCCTCCACTTT

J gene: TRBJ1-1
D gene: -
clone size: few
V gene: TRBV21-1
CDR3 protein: CASSKGENTEAFF
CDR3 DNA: TGTGCCAGCAGCAAAGGCGAGAACACTGAAGCTTTCTTT

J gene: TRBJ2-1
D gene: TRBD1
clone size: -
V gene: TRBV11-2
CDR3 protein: CASSSPLGQGFYNEQFF
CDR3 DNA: TGTGCCAGCAGCTCCCCCTTAGGACAGGGCTTCTACAATGAGCAGTTCTTC

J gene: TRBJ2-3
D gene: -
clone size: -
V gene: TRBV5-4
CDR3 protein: CASSVAGPLTDTQYF
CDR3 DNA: TGTGCCAGCAGCGTGGCGGGGCCCCTCACAGATACGCAGTATTTT

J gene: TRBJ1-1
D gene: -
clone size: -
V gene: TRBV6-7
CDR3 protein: CASSKALLLAEAFF
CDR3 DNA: TGTGCCAGCAGTAAGGCCCTTCTCTTGGCTGAAGCTTTCTTT

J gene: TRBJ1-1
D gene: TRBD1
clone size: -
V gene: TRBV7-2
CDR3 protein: CASSLAPRGSEAFF
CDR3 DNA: TGTGCCAGCAGCTTAGCTCCCAGGGGGTCTGAAGCTTTCTTT

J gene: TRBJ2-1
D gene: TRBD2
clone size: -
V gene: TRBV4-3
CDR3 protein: CASSQNPGGIDEQFF
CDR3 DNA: TGCGCCAGCAGCCAAAATCCCGGGGGGATCGATGAGCAGTTCTTC

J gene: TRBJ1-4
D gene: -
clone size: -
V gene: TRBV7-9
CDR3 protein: CASSPVPSRISNEKLFF
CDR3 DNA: TGTGCCAGCAGCCCCGTCCCGAGCCGAATCTCTAATGAAAAACTGTTTTTT

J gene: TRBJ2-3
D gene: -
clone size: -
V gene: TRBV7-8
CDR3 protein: CASSLARLRAPSTDTQYF
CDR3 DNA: TGTGCCAGCAGCTTAGCTCGGTTGAGGGCCCCTTCGACGGATACGCAGTATTTT

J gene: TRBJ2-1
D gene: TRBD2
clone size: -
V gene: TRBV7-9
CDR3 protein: CASSQGLALFF
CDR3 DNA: TGTGCCAGCAGCCAGGGACTAGCGCTGTTCTTC